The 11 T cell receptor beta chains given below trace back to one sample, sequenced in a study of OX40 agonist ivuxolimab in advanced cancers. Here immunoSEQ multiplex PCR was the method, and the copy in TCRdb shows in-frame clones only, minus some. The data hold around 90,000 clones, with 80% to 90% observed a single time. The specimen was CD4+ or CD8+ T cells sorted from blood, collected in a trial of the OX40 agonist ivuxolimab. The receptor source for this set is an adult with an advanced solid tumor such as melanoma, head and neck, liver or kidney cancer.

The CDR3 bases are TGTGCCAGCAGTTACCAGAGGGGGCGCGGGGAGCTGTTTTTT. Protein sequence: CASSYQRGRGELFF. The chain joins TRBV6-5 to TRBJ2-2; the match to TRBD1 covers 7 bases. V shed 2 bases, J shed 7 bases, and the junction held 4 bases outside the gene matches. In germline, CDR1 is MNHEY, CDR2 SVGAGI. This CDR3 has 14 amino acids.

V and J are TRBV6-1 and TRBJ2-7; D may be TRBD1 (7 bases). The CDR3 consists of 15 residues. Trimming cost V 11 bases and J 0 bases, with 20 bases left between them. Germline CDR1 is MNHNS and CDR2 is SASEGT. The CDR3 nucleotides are TGTGCCGCCTCCGTGGAGGGGACAGTCTCCTACGAGCAGTACTTC. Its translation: CAASVEGTVSYEQYF.

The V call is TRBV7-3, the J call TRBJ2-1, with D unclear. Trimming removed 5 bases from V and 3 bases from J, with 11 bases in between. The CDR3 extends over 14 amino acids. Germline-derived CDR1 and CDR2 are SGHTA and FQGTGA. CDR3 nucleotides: TGTGCCAGCAGCCTAATAGGTGGCTACAATGAGCAGTTCTTC. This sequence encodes CASSLIGGYNEQFF. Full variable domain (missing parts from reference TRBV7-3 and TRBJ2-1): GAGVSQTPSNKVTEKGKYVELRCDPISGHTALYWYRQSLGQGPEFLIYFQGTGAADDSGLPNDRFFAVRPEGSVSTLKIQRTERGDSAVYLCASSLIGGYNEQFFGPGTRLTVL.

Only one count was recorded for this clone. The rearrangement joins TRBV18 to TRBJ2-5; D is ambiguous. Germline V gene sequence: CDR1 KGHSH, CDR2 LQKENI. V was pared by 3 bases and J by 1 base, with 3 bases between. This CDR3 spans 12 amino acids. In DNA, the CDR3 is TGTGCCAGCTCACCCGCCCAAGAGACCCAGTACTTC. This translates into CASSPAQETQYF.

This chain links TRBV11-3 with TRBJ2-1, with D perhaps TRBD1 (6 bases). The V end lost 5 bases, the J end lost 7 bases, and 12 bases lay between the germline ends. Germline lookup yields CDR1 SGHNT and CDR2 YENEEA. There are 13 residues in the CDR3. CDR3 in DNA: TGTGCCAGCAGCCTCGCGGACAGTAATGAGCAGTTCTTC. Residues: CASSLADSNEQFF.

The chain's CDR3 is CASSEGVGAGQPQHF. The CDR3, as DNA: TGTGCCAGCAGTGAAGGGGTAGGGGCAGGTCAGCCCCAGCATTTT. The V and J genes are TRBV6-1 and TRBJ1-5, with D perhaps TRBD1 (5 bases). Looked up from germline, CDR1 is MNHNS and CDR2 is SASEGT. This CDR3 has 15 residues. The V gene lost 1 base and the J gene lost 6 bases, with 13 bases spanning the gap.

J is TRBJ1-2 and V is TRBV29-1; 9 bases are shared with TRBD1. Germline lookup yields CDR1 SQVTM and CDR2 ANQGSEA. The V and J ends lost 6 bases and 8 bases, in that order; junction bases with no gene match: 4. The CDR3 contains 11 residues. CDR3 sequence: CSVGQGGGYTF. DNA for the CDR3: TGCAGCGTGGGACAGGGCGGGGGCTACACCTTC.

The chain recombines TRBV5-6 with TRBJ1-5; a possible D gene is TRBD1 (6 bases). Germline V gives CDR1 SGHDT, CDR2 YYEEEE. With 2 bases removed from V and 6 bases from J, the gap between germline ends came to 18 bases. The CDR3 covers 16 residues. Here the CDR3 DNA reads TGTGCCAGCAGCTTAAAGACAGGTCTTGGGGGTCAGCCCCAGCATTTT. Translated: CASSLKTGLGGQPQHF.

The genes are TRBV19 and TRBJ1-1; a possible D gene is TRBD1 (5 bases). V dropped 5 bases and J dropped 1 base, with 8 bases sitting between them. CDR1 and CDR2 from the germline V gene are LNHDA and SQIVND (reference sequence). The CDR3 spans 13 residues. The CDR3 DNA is TGTGCCAGTAGTCTCGACAGGAACACTGAAGCTTTCTTT. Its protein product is CASSLDRNTEAFF.

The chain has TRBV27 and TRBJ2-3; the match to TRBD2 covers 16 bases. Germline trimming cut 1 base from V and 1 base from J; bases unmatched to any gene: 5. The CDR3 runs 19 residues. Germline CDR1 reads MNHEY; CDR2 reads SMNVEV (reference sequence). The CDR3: CASSLYGTSGGVRTDTQYF. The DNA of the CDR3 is TGTGCCAGCAGTTTATACGGGACTAGCGGGGGGGTACGCACAGATACGCAGTATTTT.

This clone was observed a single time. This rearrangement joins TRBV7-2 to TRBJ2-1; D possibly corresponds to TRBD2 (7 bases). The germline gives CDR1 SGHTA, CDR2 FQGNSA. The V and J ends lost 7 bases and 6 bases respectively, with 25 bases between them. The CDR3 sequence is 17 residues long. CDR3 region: CASNSPGGGGSRNEQFF. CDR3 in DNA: TGTGCCAGCAATTCCCCCGGTGGGGGCGGGAGTCGCAATGAGCAGTTCTTC.